Reported below is one T cell receptor (beta chain). Germline V gene sequence: CDR1 SGDLS, CDR2 YYNGEE. CDR3 length: 16 residues. V was trimmed by 4 bases and J by 1 base, leaving 12 bases between them. This record belongs to a study of Ad26.COV2.S vaccination and SARS-CoV-2 variants. Treatment reported: 15 to 20 received Ad26.COV2.S at low or high dose, single or two shots; about five received placebo; per-sample allocation not given. Sampling occurred on day 63 after the first vaccine or placebo injection. Repertoires were generated with immunoSEQ multiplex PCR, while TCRdb's copy carries only in-frame clones and drops some. The sample carries around 400,000 clones, 83% recorded once.

The source is a person aged 18-60 years who received the Ad26.COV2.S COVID-19 vaccine or a placebo. The rearrangement links TRBV9 to TRBJ2-6; D possibly corresponds to TRBD2 (5 bases). The material was peripheral blood, obtained in a trial of Ad26.COV2.S vaccine versus placebo. CDR3 sequence (DNA): TGTGCCAGCAGCCGGGGAGTAGGGTCTGGGGCCAACGTCCTGACTTTC. Its protein is CASSRGVGSGANVLTF.